This T cell receptor (beta chain) was obtained from a study of T cells in tuberculosis. Overall study context: IGRA-negative adolescents, IGRA-positive adolescents with latent tuberculosis and adults with active tuberculosis formed this South African cohort.

V was clipped by 3 bases and J by 7 bases, with 10 bases between them. Germline-derived CDR1 and CDR2 are MNHEY and SMNVEV (reference sequence). The CDR3 loop spans 14 amino acids. The protocol was immunoSEQ multiplex PCR, while the TCRdb copy is restricted to in-frame clones and leaves out a portion. The sample carries about 44,000 clones, roughly 96% recorded once. Findings and limits, study-wide: Active tuberculosis patients had shorter CDR3-alpha; the beta difference was nonsignificant.

On this clone: Its antigen remains unidentified.

The chain joins TRBV27 to TRBJ1-6, with D perhaps matching TRBD1 (6 bases). Sequencing used PBMCs. The receptor was derived from a donor between 10 and 35 years old with latent tuberculosis or without tuberculosis infection. CDR3 DNA sequence: TGTGCCAGCAGTTTTAGCCAGGGGAATTCACCCCTCCACTTT. Protein sequence: CASSFSQGNSPLHF.